The present entry profiles one T cell receptor beta chain with its context. The sample belongs to a study of blood T cell repertoires in COVID-19. Overall study context: Samples representing acute and convalescent COVID-19 were sourced from the United States, Italy and Spain. T cells, B-cell-depleted T cells, or PBMCs supplied cDNA or gDNA.

Per the original data handling: The authors estimated nucleated cell counts from reference gene primer amplification. Here immunoSEQ multiplex PCR was the method, and the copy in TCRdb shows in-frame clones only, minus some. V, J and clone size derive from that table, while D and trimming were established from the DNA sequence. The sample lists about 150,000 clones; 87% were seen once. V was pared by 1 base and J by 4 bases, with 4 bases of the junction left unmatched. This CDR3 has 16 residues. Germline lookup yields CDR1 LGHDT and CDR2 YNNKEL (reference sequence). The TCR was taken from a man older than 75 with acute or convalescent COVID-19. V and J are TRBV3-1 (or the pseudogene TRBV3-2) and TRBJ2-7, with 13 bases identical to TRBD2. Sequencing was done on a sample of peripheral blood. In DNA, the CDR3 is TGTGCCAGCAGCCAAGGCGGACTAGCGGGAGCTTACGAGCAGTACTTC. Translated: CASSQGGLAGAYEQYF.